There are a few counts of the clone carrying this T cell receptor (beta chain). Its antigen is currently unknown. Specified treatment: randomized to nivolumab then ipilimumab (arm A) or the reverse (arm B). The sample is drawn from a study of sequential checkpoint blockade in melanoma. Study-wide context: TCRβ was sequenced from DNA of 90 or so pretreatment tumors. Matched biopsies came pretreatment and at week 13 for some 22 patients. Study-wide points: Tumor T-cell fraction and clonality correlated with PD-L1 and CD8+ counts.

CDR1 MDHEN and CDR2 SYDVKM come from the germline V gene. The CDR3 extends over 12 amino acids. V lost 10 bases, J lost 5 bases, and 14 bases lay in between. TCRdb's copy holds only in-frame clones and misses some; the assay was immunoSEQ multiplex PCR. The sample has some 5,400 clones; around 23% are singletons. The chain has TRBV28 and TRBJ1-1; the D gene is possibly TRBD1 (5 bases). The starting material was tumor tissue (inferred from file names), obtained from a patient given nivolumab and ipilimumab in sequence. This TCR was recovered from a human donor with melanoma. The CDR3 coding sequence is TGTGCCACAGAGGACACCTGGACTGAAGCTTTCTTT. Translation: CATEDTWTEAFF.